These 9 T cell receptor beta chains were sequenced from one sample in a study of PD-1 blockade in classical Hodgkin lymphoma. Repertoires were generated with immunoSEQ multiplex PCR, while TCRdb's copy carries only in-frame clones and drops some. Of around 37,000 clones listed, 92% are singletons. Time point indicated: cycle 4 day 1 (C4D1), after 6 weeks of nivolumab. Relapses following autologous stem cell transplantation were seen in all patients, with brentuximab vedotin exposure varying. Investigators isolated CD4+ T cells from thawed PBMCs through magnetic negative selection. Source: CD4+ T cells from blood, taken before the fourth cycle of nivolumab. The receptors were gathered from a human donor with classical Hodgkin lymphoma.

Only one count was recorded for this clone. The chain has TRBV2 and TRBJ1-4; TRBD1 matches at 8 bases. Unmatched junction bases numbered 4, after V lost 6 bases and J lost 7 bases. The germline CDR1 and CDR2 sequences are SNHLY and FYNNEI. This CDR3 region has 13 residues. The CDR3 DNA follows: TGTGCCAGCAGGCAGGGGGCAGGTGAAAAACTGTTTTTT. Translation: CASRQGAGEKLFF.

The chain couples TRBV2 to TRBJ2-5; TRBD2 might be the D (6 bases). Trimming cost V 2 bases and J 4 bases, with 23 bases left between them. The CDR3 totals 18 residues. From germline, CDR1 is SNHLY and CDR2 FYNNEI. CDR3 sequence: CASSERPPGLSIRETQYF. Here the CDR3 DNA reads TGTGCCAGCAGTGAAAGGCCCCCTGGACTATCCATAAGAGAGACCCAGTACTTC.

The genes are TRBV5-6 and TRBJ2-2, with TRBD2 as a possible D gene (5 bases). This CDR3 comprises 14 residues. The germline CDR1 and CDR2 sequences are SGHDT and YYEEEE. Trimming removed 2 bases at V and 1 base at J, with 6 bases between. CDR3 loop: CASSFRGNTGELFF. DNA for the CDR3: TGTGCCAGCAGCTTTCGGGGGAACACCGGGGAGCTGTTTTTT.

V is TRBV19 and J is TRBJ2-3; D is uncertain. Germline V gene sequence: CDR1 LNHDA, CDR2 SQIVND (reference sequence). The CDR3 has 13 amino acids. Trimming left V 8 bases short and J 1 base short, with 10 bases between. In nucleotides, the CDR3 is TGTGCCAGTTTGTTAGCCGGCACAGATACGCAGTATTTT. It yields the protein CASLLAGTDTQYF.

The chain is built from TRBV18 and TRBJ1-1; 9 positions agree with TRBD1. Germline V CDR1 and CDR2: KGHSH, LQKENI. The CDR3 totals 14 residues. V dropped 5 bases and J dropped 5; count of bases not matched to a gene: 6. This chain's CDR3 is CASSTDRGTTEAFF. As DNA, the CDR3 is TGTGCCAGCTCAACCGACAGGGGGACGACTGAAGCTTTCTTT.

CDR3 loop: CASSPVAGGEQFF. The DNA of the CDR3 is TGTGCCAGCAGCCCCGTAGCGGGTGGCGAGCAGTTCTTC. The rearrangement links TRBV11-3 to TRBJ2-1, with 7 bases lining up with TRBD2. The germline gives CDR1 SGHNT, CDR2 YENEEA. The V gene end was trimmed by 5 bases and the J gene end by 10 bases; junction bases not matched to a gene: 8. The CDR3 spans 13 residues.

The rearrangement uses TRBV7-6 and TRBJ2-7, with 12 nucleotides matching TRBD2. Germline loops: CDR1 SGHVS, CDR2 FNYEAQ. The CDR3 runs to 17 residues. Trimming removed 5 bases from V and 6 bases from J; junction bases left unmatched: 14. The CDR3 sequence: CASSANPPTSGSVEQYF. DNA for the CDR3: TGTGCCAGCAGCGCCAACCCCCCGACTAGCGGGAGTGTCGAGCAGTACTTC.

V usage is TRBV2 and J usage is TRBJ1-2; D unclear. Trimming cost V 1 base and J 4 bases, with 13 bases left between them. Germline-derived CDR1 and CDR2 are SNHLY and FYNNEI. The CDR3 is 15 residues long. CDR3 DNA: TGTGCCAGCAGTGAAGAGGGTTTCCCGCTCTATGGCTACACCTTC. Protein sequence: CASSEEGFPLYGYTF.

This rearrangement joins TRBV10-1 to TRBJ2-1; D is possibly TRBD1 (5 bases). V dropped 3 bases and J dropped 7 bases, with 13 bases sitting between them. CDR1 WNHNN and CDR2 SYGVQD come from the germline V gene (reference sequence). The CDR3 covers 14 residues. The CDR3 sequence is CASSDKGRTNEQFF. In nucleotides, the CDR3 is TGCGCCAGCAGTGATAAGGGTAGGACAAATGAGCAGTTCTTC.